The 10 T cell receptor beta chains reported below all come from one sample, sequenced in a study of cytomegalovirus exposure and HLA in healthy donors. The PCR used 60 Vbeta and 13 Jbeta primers. Here immunoSEQ multiplex PCR was the method, and the copy in TCRdb shows in-frame clones only, minus some. Its table lists roughly 40,000 clones. Input material: PBMCs. These TCRs come from a male donor in good health and CMV-seronegative.

The chain recombines TRBV7-3 with TRBJ1-3; D uncertain. The CDR3 length is 15 residues. Trimming left V 1 base short and J 0 bases short, with 7 bases between. Germline CDR1 is SGHTA and CDR2 is FQGTGA. The CDR3 coding sequence is TGTGCCAGCAGCTTAATGGGCAGCTCTGGAAACACCATATATTTT. Protein: CASSLMGSSGNTIYF. Using reference TRBV7-3 and TRBJ1-3 for the parts outside the CDR3, the full variable domain is GAGVSQTPSNKVTEKGKYVELRCDPISGHTALYWYRQSLGQGPEFLIYFQGTGAADDSGLPNDRFFAVRPEGSVSTLKIQRTERGDSAVYLCASSLMGSSGNTIYFGEGSWLTVV.

This sequence joins TRBV29-1 and TRBJ2-3, with D possibly being TRBD1 (6 bases). The CDR3 is 12 amino acids. The V end lost 5 bases, the J end lost 4 bases, and 10 bases lay between the germline ends. Germline lookup yields CDR1 SQVTM and CDR2 ANQGSEA. CDR3 residues: CSVRPGADTQYF. Here the CDR3 DNA reads TGCAGCGTTCGACCAGGGGCAGATACGCAGTATTTT.

The V and J genes are TRBV30 and TRBJ2-7; D is possibly TRBD2 (5 bases). Germline CDR1 reads GTSNPN; CDR2 reads SVGIG (reference sequence). Trimming stripped 4 bases from V and 0 bases from J, with 13 bases between. This CDR3 contains 14 residues. CDR3 bases: TGTGCCTGGAACTATGGACTGAGCTCCTACGAGCAGTACTTC. Translated, it gives CAWNYGLSSYEQYF.

The chain combines TRBV28 with TRBJ1-5; TRBD1 agrees at 10 bases. J lost 6 bases, V lost 5 bases, and 7 bases had no gene match. Germline-derived CDR1 and CDR2 are MDHEN and SYDVKM. The CDR3 length is 15 residues. This CDR3 is CASSLGQGELQPQHF. For the CDR3, the DNA is TGTGCCAGCAGTCTTGGACAGGGGGAACTTCAGCCCCAGCATTTT. Looking up the rest from reference TRBV28 and TRBJ1-5 gives the full variable domain: DVKVTQSSRYLVKRTGEKVFLECVQDMDHENMFWYRQDPGLGLRLIYFSYDVKMKEKGDIPEGYSVSREKKERFSLILESASTNQTSMYLCASSLGQGELQPQHFGDGTRLSIL.

The chain joins TRBV11-2 to TRBJ2-5, with a tentative D call TRBD1 (5 bases). There are 14 residues in the CDR3. Germline assignment: CDR1 SGHAT and CDR2 FQNNGV. The ends were cut back, 4 bases at V and 1 base at J, with 10 bases in the middle. CDR3 protein: CASSSLGLQETQYF. CDR3 DNA: TGTGCCAGCAGCTCCCTGGGGCTCCAAGAGACCCAGTACTTC. Full variable domain (outside the CDR3, taken from reference TRBV11-2 and TRBJ2-5): EAGVAQSPRYKIIEKRQSVAFWCNPISGHATLYWYQQILGQGPKLLIQFQNNGVVDDSQLPKDRFSAERLKGVDSTLKIQPAKLEDSAVYLCASSSLGLQETQYFGPGTRLLVL.

The chain combines TRBV7-2 with TRBJ2-3; D might be TRBD2 (6 bases). Trimming pared 7 bases from V and 5 bases from J, leaving 16 bases between. This CDR3 comprises 14 residues. Germline assignment: CDR1 SGHTA and CDR2 FQGNSA. The CDR3 is CASTPTSGGDTQYF. CDR3 bases: TGTGCCAGCACGCCGACTAGTGGGGGAGATACGCAGTATTTT.

This rearrangement joins TRBV6-5 to TRBJ2-7; TRBD1 agrees at 7 bases. CDR3 length equals 14 residues. Trimming at V came to 2 bases and at J to 2 bases, leaving 3 bases not matched to a gene. Germline CDR1 is MNHEY and CDR2 is SVGAGI. Here the CDR3 DNA reads TGTGCCAGCAGTTACAGCAGGGGGACCTACGAGCAGTACTTC. It yields the protein CASSYSRGTYEQYF.

V usage is TRBV5-6 and J usage is TRBJ2-3; 7 bases agree with TRBD2. Germline lookup yields CDR1 SGHDT and CDR2 YYEEEE. The CDR3 runs 16 residues. Germline trimming cut 4 bases from V and 2 bases from J; bases unmatched to any gene: 10. Here the CDR3 DNA reads TGTGCCAGCAGCCTGGGGGGGGGTTACGCCACAGATACGCAGTATTTT. Amino acid sequence: CASSLGGGYATDTQYF.

The chain joins TRBV7-2 to TRBJ2-1; 7 nucleotides match TRBD2. This CDR3 is built from 16 residues. J was trimmed by 3 bases and V by 4 bases; bases with no gene match: 9. The germline V gene encodes CDR1 SGHTA and CDR2 FQGNSA. The DNA for the CDR3 is TGTGCCAGCAGCTCCCGGAGTAGCGGGTACTACAATGAGCAGTTCTTC. This encodes CASSSRSSGYYNEQFF.

This chain joins TRBV6-6 and TRBJ2-5; weak D call: TRBD1 (6 bases). The end of the DNA is better explained by TRBJ2-7, so the J call may be wrong. The CDR3 has 14 residues. Germline CDR1 MNHNY, CDR2 SVGAGI (reference sequence). For the CDR3, the DNA is TGTGCCAGCAGTTCTACGGACAGACACTACGAGCAGTACTTC. The encoded protein is CASSSTDRHYEQYF.